This T cell receptor (beta chain) was retrieved from a study of shared clonotypes between healthy human individuals. CDR1 SQVTM and CDR2 ANQGSEA come from the germline V gene. The trim removed 7 bases at V and 0 bases at J, leaving 5 bases unmatched. This CDR3 is 15 amino acids long. Some 28,000 T cell genomes (roughly 0.2 ug DNA) went into each sorted-subset replicate. In the authors' methods: From ImmunoSEQ came sequences covering only the junction and carrying no quality scores, so filtering differed. The data were produced by immunoSEQ multiplex PCR, yet TCRdb's version contains in-frame clones alone and is incomplete. V, J and clone size reflect that table, while D and trimming were determined from the DNA. The data contain roughly 2,500,000 clones, under 95% of them seen just once; the ten biggest clones take up 0.36%. The authors divided CD4+ cells into CD45RA+ naive and CD45RA-negative memory subsets.

This TCR was sampled from a man between 18 and 35 years old in good health. Some clones in this sample may be carry-over from other donors' samples. Sample: naive CD4+ T cells from PBMCs. Stated subset: CD45RA+ positively selected. This chain uses TRBV29-1 with TRBJ1-4; 10 bases match TRBD1. For the CDR3, the DNA is TGCAGCGCAAGCGGACAGGGGGCAACTAATGAAAAACTGTTTTTT. Its translation is CSASGQGATNEKLFF.